These T cell receptor beta chains were read from a single sample in a study of shared clonotypes between healthy human individuals. Profiling relied on immunoSEQ multiplex PCR, and the TCRdb table lists in-frame clones only, not all of them. The sample comprises nearly 1,000,000 clones, approximately 80% of which are singletons, and approximately 1.5% rests with the top ten. Source material: memory CD4+ T cells sorted from blood. Receptors originate from a man younger than 35 in good health. CDR3s include the opening cysteine and the closing phenylalanine or tryptophan. A D gene is named only where the DNA matches it firmly. Some rows have no size entry. The others give once, few or many, or a class for an expanded clone.

TRBJ1-5 - - TRBV15 CATSRDLVGNQPQHF TGTGCCACCAGCAGAGATCTGGTCGGCAATCAGCCCCAGCATTTT
TRBJ2-7 - - TRBV9 CASSRTDSFGEQYF TGTGCCAGCAGCAGAACAGACAGTTTCGGCGAGCAGTACTTC
TRBJ1-1 - - TRBV7-3 CASSLGGGNTEAFF TGTGCCAGCAGCTTAGGAGGGGGGAACACTGAAGCTTTCTTT
TRBJ2-3 - TRBD1 TRBV9 CASSGTGGAAMADTQYF TGTGCCAGCAGCGGGACAGGGGGCGCCGCGATGGCAGATACGCAGTATTTT
TRBJ1-2 - - TRBV11-2 CASSQAANYGYTF TGTGCCAGCAGCCAGGCGGCCAACTATGGCTACACCTTC
TRBJ2-7 - - TRBV7-2 CASSLGSGSPYEQYF TGTGCCAGCAGCCTGGGCTCAGGGTCCCCCTACGAGCAGTACTTC
TRBJ2-5 - TRBD1 TRBV5-1 CASSRRDRGGETQYF TGCGCCAGCAGCCGCCGGGACAGGGGTGGTGAGACCCAGTACTTC
TRBJ2-2 - TRBD1 TRBV7-9 CAVGTGVSLTGELFF TGTGCCGTCGGGACAGGCGTCTCCCTTACCGGGGAGCTGTTTTTT
TRBJ2-7 - TRBD2 TRBV25-1 CASSGAGGMYEQYF TGTGCCAGCAGTGGAGCGGGAGGGATGTACGAGCAGTACTTC
TRBJ2-2 - TRBD2 TRBV7-8 CASSKLAGGPGELFF TGTGCCAGCAGCAAACTAGCGGGAGGCCCCGGGGAGCTGTTTTTT
TRBJ1-2 - - TRBV6-6 CASSYSILNPGGYTF TGTGCCAGCAGTTACTCGATCCTAAACCCAGGTGGCTACACCTTC
TRBJ1-3 - - TRBV6-1 CASSELGNTIYF TGTGCCAGCAGTGAGCTTGGAAACACCATATATTTT
TRBJ2-5 - - TRBV5-1 CASSFGGSGSQETQYF TGCGCCAGCAGCTTCGGTGGTAGCGGTTCCCAAGAGACCCAGTACTTC
TRBJ2-4 few - TRBV7-2 CASSPQWGTKNIQYF TGTGCCAGCAGCCCCCAGTGGGGTACCAAAAACATTCAGTACTTC
TRBJ2-7 - TRBD1 TRBV5-1 CASSLGGQGSYEQYF TGCGCCAGCAGCTTGGGGGGACAGGGTTCCTACGAGCAGTACTTC
TRBJ2-3 - - TRBV29-1 CSVGPPTDTQYF TGCAGCGTTGGCCCCCCCACAGATACGCAGTATTTT
TRBJ2-5 once TRBD2 TRBV5-1 CASSYPGLAEETQYF TGCGCCAGCAGCTACCCGGGACTAGCGGAAGAGACCCAGTACTTC
TRBJ1-5 many - TRBV5-5 CASSLAPDWGQPQHF TGTGCCAGCAGCTTGGCTCCGGACTGGGGCCAGCCCCAGCATTTT
TRBJ1-1 few - TRBV30 CAWIQGHTEAFF TGTGCCTGGATTCAGGGTCACACTGAAGCTTTCTTT
TRBJ1-2 - TRBD1 TRBV2 CASHPRQGIYGYTF TGTGCCAGCCACCCCAGACAGGGGATCTATGGCTACACCTTC
TRBJ1-3 - - TRBV30 CAWARGSGNTIYF TGTGCCTGGGCCCGGGGATCTGGAAACACCATATATTTT
TRBJ1-2 - - TRBV6-6 CASSYSGGAEGYTF TGTGCCAGCAGTTACTCGGGGGGGGCCGAGGGCTACACCTTC
TRBJ1-2 - TRBD1 TRBV29-1 CSVRQGSYGYTF TGCAGCGTACGACAGGGGAGCTATGGCTACACCTTC
TRBJ2-6 - - TRBV5-1 CASSLGMGDSGANVLTF TGCGCCAGCAGCTTGGGTATGGGGGACTCTGGGGCCAACGTCCTGACTTTC